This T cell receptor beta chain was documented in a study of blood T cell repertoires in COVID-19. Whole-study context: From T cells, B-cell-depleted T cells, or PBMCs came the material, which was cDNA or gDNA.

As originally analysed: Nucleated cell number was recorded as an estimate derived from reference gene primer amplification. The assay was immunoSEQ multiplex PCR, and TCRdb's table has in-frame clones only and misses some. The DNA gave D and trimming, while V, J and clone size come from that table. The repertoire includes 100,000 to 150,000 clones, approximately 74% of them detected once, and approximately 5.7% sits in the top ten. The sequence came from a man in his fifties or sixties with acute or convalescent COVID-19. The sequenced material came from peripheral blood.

CDR3 in amino acids: CASSLGTGRHNEKLFF. The CDR3 DNA sequence: TGTGCCAGCAGCCTTGGTACTGGGCGTCATAATGAAAAACTGTTTTTT. This rearrangement joins TRBV11-2 to TRBJ1-4; D is ambiguous. Trimming took 5 bases from V and 4 from J, leaving 17 bases between them. Germline CDR1 and CDR2: SGHAT and FQNNGV. CDR3 size: 16 residues.